This passage covers 18 T cell receptor beta chains from one sample sequenced in a study of CD8 T cells in Susac syndrome. It was with random hexamers that roughly 0.5 to 1 ug RNA was reverse transcribed. One entry per CDR3 protein, called by TCRdb with MiXCR from the immunoSEQ multiplex PCR reads. The data contain 200,000 to 250,000 distinct CDR3 sequences, about 95% of them seen just once; the ten biggest clones take up approximately 0.075%. Sequencing input: CD4+ T cells from PBMCs. The receptors derive from a human donor with multiple sclerosis.

The chain is built from TRBV5-1 and TRBJ1-2, with D unresolved. Trimming removed 4 bases at V and 4 bases at J, with 11 bases between. The CDR3 length is 13 residues. CDR1 is SGHRS and CDR2 is YFSETQ in the germline V gene. The CDR3 loop is CASSPEGAYGYTF. DNA of the CDR3: TGCGCCAGCAGCCCGGAGGGAGCCTATGGCTACACCTTC.

The rearrangement uses TRBV20-1 and TRBJ1-6, with D tentatively TRBD1 (6 bases). This CDR3 spans 14 amino acids. V lost 2 bases and J 7 bases, leaving 12 bases between the germline ends. Per the germline V gene, CDR1 is DFQATT and CDR2 is SNEGSKA (reference sequence). For the CDR3, the DNA is TGCAGTGCTAGATTTAGGACAGCAAATTCACCCCTCCACTTT. This encodes CSARFRTANSPLHF.

This chain links TRBV5-1 with TRBJ2-2; D ambiguous. Germline-derived CDR1 and CDR2 are SGHRS and YFSETQ. V was trimmed by 3 bases and J by 8 bases, leaving 5 bases between them. The CDR3 length is 11 residues. The chain's CDR3 is CASSSWGELFF. CDR3 bases: TGCGCCAGCAGCTCCTGGGGGGAGCTGTTTTTT. Together with reference TRBV5-1 and TRBJ2-2, the CDR3 gives the full variable domain: KAGVTQTPRYLIKTRGQQVTLSCSPISGHRSVSWYQQTPGQGLQFLFEYFSETQRNKGNFPGRFSGRQFSNSRSEMNVSTLELGDSALYLCASSSWGELFFGEGSRLTVL.

J is TRBJ2-7 and V is TRBV14; D gene uncertain. This CDR3 is 13 amino acids long. Per the germline V gene, CDR1 is SGHDN and CDR2 is FVKESK. Trimming took off 4 bases at V and 6 bases at J, with 13 bases between the two ends. In nucleotides, the CDR3 is TGTGCCAGCAGCCCAGTCCTTAGAGGCGAGCAGTACTTC. This sequence encodes CASSPVLRGEQYF. Supplemented by reference TRBV14 and TRBJ2-7, the full variable domain reads EAGVTQFPSHSVIEKGQTVTLRCDPISGHDNLYWYRRVMGKEIKFLLHFVKESKQDESGMPNNRFLAERTGGTYSTLKVQPAELEDSGVYFCASSPVLRGEQYFGPGTRLTVT.

The chain employs TRBV5-1 and TRBJ2-7; D not resolved. V lost 0 bases to trimming and J lost 2 bases, with 6 bases between them. The CDR3 consists of 13 residues. Germline loops: CDR1 SGHRS, CDR2 YFSETQ. CDR3 loop: CASSLGLTYEQYF. The CDR3 DNA reads as TGCGCCAGCAGCTTGGGGCTAACCTACGAGCAGTACTTC. Variable domain in full (rest from reference TRBV5-1 and TRBJ2-7): KAGVTQTPRYLIKTRGQQVTLSCSPISGHRSVSWYQQTPGQGLQFLFEYFSETQRNKGNFPGRFSGRQFSNSRSEMNVSTLELGDSALYLCASSLGLTYEQYFGPGTRLTVT.

The gene calls are TRBV5-6 and TRBJ2-4; possibly TRBD1 or TRBD2 for D (5 bases each). Trimming stripped 3 bases from V and 8 bases from J, with 21 bases between. The CDR3 contains 16 residues. CDR1 and CDR2 (germline): SGHDT, YYEEEE. CDR3 loop: CASSSTGERASDIQYF. The CDR3 DNA follows: TGTGCCAGCAGCTCCACAGGAGAGAGGGCGTCGGACATTCAGTACTTC.

The V and J genes are TRBV5-1 and TRBJ1-5, with D unclear. Germline CDR1 and CDR2: SGHRS and YFSETQ. This CDR3 contains 12 residues. The germline V and J ends were trimmed by 0 bases and 9 bases, with 7 bases remaining between them. DNA of the CDR3: TGCGCCAGCAGCTTGGACGGTCCGCCCCAGCATTTT. As protein: CASSLDGPPQHF.

The chain is built from TRBV29-1 and TRBJ1-2; 7 nucleotides line up with TRBD1. Germline V gene lookup returns CDR1 SQVTM and CDR2 ANQGSEA. V was pared by 2 bases and J by 4 bases, with 4 bases of the junction left unmatched. There are 13 residues in the CDR3. CDR3 loop: CSVEKGQSYGYTF. CDR3 coding DNA: TGCAGCGTTGAAAAGGGACAGAGCTATGGCTACACCTTC.

The rearrangement joins TRBV12-3 or TRBV12-4 to TRBJ1-1; 7 positions match TRBD1. The junction had 9 bases not matched to a gene; V was cut back by 4 bases and J by 4 bases. The CDR3 runs to 15 residues. The CDR3 nucleotides read TGTGCCAGCAGTTCATACGCAGGGGGTGGCACTGAAGCTTTCTTT. This gives the protein CASSSYAGGGTEAFF.

The CDR3 protein is CSAIFPATGYNEQFF. The CDR3 nucleotides are TGCAGTGCTATCTTCCCCGCGACAGGGTACAATGAGCAGTTCTTC. The chain couples TRBV20-1 to TRBJ2-1; 7 positions agree with TRBD1. V gave up 4 bases and J gave up 4 bases; unmatched junction bases: 10. The germline CDR1 and CDR2 sequences are DFQATT and SNEGSKA (reference sequence). The CDR3 has 15 residues.

The chain recombines TRBV30 with TRBJ1-2; D may be TRBD1 (5 bases). CDR1 GTSNPN and CDR2 SVGIG come from the germline V gene (reference sequence). V lost 2 bases, J lost 12 bases, and 16 bases lay in between. The CDR3 length is 12 residues. The DNA for the CDR3 is TGTGCCTGGAGTCCGGGGACTTTTCTGGACACCTTC. The encoded protein is CAWSPGTFLDTF.

The chain combines TRBV6-5 with TRBJ2-2; tentative D call: TRBD2 (6 bases). Germline loops: CDR1 MNHEY, CDR2 SVGAGI. Trimming removed 0 bases at V and 3 bases at J, with 8 bases between. The CDR3 is made up of 15 amino acids. CDR3 region: CASSYSGGYTGELFF. Here the CDR3 DNA reads TGTGCCAGCAGTTACTCGGGGGGATACACCGGGGAGCTGTTTTTT.

J is TRBJ1-1 and V is TRBV20-1; D might be TRBD1 (5 bases). Trimming took off 6 bases at V and 1 base at J, with 15 bases between the two ends. The CDR3 is made up of 14 amino acids. Germline assignment: CDR1 DFQATT and CDR2 SNEGSKA (reference sequence). The CDR3 sequence: CSAASGLGNTEAFF. The CDR3 nucleotides are TGCAGTGCCGCGTCAGGGCTCGGGAACACTGAAGCTTTCTTT.

V gene TRBV12-3 or TRBV12-4 combines with J gene TRBJ2-7; D gene unclear. Trimming pared 5 bases from V and 2 bases from J, leaving 7 bases between. CDR3 length equals 12 residues. The CDR3 is CASSHSPYEQYF. Here the CDR3 DNA reads TGTGCCAGCAGTCACAGCCCCTACGAGCAGTACTTC.

The chain joins TRBV30 to TRBJ2-7; no clear D gene. This CDR3 region has 13 residues. Germline CDR1 and CDR2: GTSNPN and SVGIG (reference sequence). Trimming pared 5 bases from V and 3 bases from J, leaving 14 bases between. As DNA, the CDR3 is TGTGCCTGGCGACCTAACGGGTACTACGAGCAGTACTTC. As protein: CAWRPNGYYEQYF.

The chain employs TRBV29-1 and TRBJ2-5, with D possibly matching TRBD1 (6 bases). There are 11 residues in the CDR3. V was clipped by 8 bases and J by 9 bases, with 16 bases between them. Germline V lookup: CDR1 SQVTM, CDR2 ANQGSEA. CDR3 sequence: CSQLQGRAQYF. The CDR3 bases are TGCAGCCAATTACAGGGTCGGGCCCAGTACTTC.

This clonotype was counted once. The rearrangement uses TRBV29-1 and TRBJ1-1; TRBD1 matches 8 bases. The CDR3 is 14 residues long. Unmatched junction bases numbered 4, after V lost 4 bases and J lost 0 bases. The V gene's germline CDR1 is SQVTM and CDR2 ANQGSEA. The CDR3 reads CSVGTGSLNTEAFF. DNA of the CDR3: TGCAGCGTTGGGACAGGGAGTTTGAACACTGAAGCTTTCTTT.

The rearrangement uses TRBV20-1 and TRBJ1-2; D gene ambiguous. V was clipped by 3 bases and J by 8 bases, with 10 bases between them. Germline CDR1 is DFQATT and CDR2 is SNEGSKA (reference sequence). The length of the CDR3 is 11 residues. CDR3 region: CSARLASGYTF. DNA of the CDR3: TGCAGTGCTAGGCTGGCCTCGGGCTACACCTTC.